The present TCR beta chain was sequenced within a study of blood T cells in healthy people across ages. Study-level findings and limits: PBMC samples, being unsorted, prevented any conclusive comparison of naive and antigen-experienced cells.

Concerning this clonotype itself: Its antigen is unidentified.

Then a second PCR, running roughly 7 to 11 cycles, was carried out with a sample-barcoded 5' primer and a J-beta primer mix. Any given sample supplied a minimum of 2.5 million CDR3-containing paired-end reads. One entry per CDR3 protein, called by TCRdb with MiXCR from the 5' RACE reads. The table includes some 880,000 distinct CDR3 sequences, about 34% detected once. Deletions cut 1 base from V and 6 bases from J, with 10 bases between. There are 14 residues in the CDR3. Looked up from germline, CDR1 is MGHRA and CDR2 is YSYEKL. This TCR was recovered from a man between 18 and 29 years old in good health. The sequenced material came from blood. The chain couples TRBV4-1 to TRBJ2-1, with a possible D match to TRBD1 (5 bases). CDR3 DNA: TGCGCCAGCAGCCAAGCTTCAGGGTCCAATGAGCAGTTCTTC. Translating it yields CASSQASGSNEQFF.